The clone carrying this T cell receptor (beta chain) appeared a few times. Its target is unknown. Investigators reverse transcribed all isolated RNA, so they sequenced expressed TCRB transcripts. An average of approximately 3.6 million reads was obtained for naive, central memory and regulatory T cell samples. Assay used: immunoSEQ multiplex PCR; TCRdb lists only in-frame clones, some missing. The sample records about 150,000 clones, about a tenth being singletons. This sample stems from a study of beta chain features in type 1 diabetes. Notes on the study in general: The cDNA sequencing approach could over-represent high-TCR-expressing cells. There was a moderate but significant shortening of TCRB CDR3s in all four CD4+ subsets of Type 1 diabetes patients. Among patients, naive, central memory and Treg TCRB repertoires appeared more similar than among healthy donors.

CDR3 length: 15 residues. Germline V lookup: CDR1 SGHTA, CDR2 FQGNSA. Unmatched junction bases numbered 2, after V lost 6 bases and J lost 1 base. The chain recombines TRBV7-2 with TRBJ2-1, with TRBD2 matching over 11 bases. The receptor was derived from a man between 25 and 39 years old with type 1 diabetes. The sample comprised central memory CD4+ T cells from blood. The CDR3 reads CASRASGRSYNEQFF. For the CDR3, the DNA is TGTGCCAGCAGAGCTAGCGGGAGGTCCTACAATGAGCAGTTCTTC.